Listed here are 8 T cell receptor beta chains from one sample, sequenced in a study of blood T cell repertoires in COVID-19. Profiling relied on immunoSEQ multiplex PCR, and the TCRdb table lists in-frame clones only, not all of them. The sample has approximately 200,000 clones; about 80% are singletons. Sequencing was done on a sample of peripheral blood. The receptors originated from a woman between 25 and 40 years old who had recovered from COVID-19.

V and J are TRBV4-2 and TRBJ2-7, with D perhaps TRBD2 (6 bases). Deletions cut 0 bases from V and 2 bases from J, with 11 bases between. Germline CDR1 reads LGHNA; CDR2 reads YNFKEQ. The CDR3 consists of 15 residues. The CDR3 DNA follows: TGTGCCAGCAGCCAAGATCTGGCGGGAACCTACGAGCAGTACTTC. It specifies CASSQDLAGTYEQYF.

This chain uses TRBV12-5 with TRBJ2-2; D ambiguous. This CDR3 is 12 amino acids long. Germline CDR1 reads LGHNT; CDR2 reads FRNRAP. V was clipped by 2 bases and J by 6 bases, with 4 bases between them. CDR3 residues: CASGLWPGELFF. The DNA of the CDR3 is TGTGCTAGTGGTTTGTGGCCCGGGGAGCTGTTTTTT.

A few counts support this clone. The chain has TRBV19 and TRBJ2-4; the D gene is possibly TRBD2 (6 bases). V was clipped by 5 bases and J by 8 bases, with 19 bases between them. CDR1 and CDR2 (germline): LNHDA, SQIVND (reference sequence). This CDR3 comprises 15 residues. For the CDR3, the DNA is TGTGCCAGTAGTCCCCGGGGAGGCCGGTCGGACATTCAGTACTTC. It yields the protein CASSPRGGRSDIQYF.

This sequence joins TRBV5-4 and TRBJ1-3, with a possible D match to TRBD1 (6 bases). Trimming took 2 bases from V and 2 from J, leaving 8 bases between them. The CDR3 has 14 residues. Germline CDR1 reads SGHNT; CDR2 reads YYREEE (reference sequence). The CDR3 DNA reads TGTGCCAGCAGCTTACAGGGAACTGGAAACACCATATATTTT. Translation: CASSLQGTGNTIYF.

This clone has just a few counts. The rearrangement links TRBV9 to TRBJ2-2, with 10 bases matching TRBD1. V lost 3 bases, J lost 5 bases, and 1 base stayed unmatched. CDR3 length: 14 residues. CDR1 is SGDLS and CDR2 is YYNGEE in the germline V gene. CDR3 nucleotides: TGTGCCAGCAGCGGGGGACAGGGGACCGGGGAGCTGTTTTTT. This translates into CASSGGQGTGELFF.

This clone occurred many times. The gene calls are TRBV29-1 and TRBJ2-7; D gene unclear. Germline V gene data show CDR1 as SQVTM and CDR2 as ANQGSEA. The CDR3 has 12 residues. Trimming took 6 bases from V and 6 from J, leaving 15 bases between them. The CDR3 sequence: CSVVPEALEQYF. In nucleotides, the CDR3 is TGCAGCGTGGTCCCCGAGGCACTCGAGCAGTACTTC.

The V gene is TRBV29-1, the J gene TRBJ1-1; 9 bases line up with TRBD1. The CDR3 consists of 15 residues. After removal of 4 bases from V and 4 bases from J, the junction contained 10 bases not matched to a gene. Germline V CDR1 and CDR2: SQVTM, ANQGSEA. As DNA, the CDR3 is TGCAGCGTTGTCGACAGGGGGGCGAGAGGCACTGAAGCTTTCTTT. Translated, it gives CSVVDRGARGTEAFF. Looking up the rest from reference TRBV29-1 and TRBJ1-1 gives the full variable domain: SAVISQKPSRDICQRGTSLTIQCQVDSQVTMMFWYRQQPGQSLTLIATANQGSEATYESGFVIDKFPISRPNLTFSTLTVSNMSPEDSSIYLCSVVDRGARGTEAFFGQGTRLTVV.

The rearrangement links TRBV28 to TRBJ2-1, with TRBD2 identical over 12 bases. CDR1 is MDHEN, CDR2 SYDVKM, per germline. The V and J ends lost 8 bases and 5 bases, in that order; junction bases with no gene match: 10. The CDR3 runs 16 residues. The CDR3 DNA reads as TGTGCCAGCCACCCCTTAGGACTAGCGGGGAACAATGAGCAGTTCTTC. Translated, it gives CASHPLGLAGNNEQFF.